Sequencing of this T cell receptor beta chain was carried out in a study of OX40 agonist ivuxolimab in advanced cancers. Study outcomes and limitations: Among expanded peripheral T cells, antigen specificity went undetermined. Some patients who did not respond also had low normalized T-cell clonal expansion.

A word on this clone: Its target is unknown.

Some clones are missing from TCRdb's copy, which holds only in-frame ones; the method was immunoSEQ multiplex PCR. The table lists some 68,000 clones, 83% of them singletons. The sequenced sample was CD4+ or CD8+ T cells sorted from blood, obtained in a trial of the OX40 agonist ivuxolimab. This receptor was taken from an adult with an advanced solid tumor such as melanoma, head and neck, liver or kidney cancer.

As DNA, the CDR3 is TGTGCCAGCAGCTTGACACGGAATGAGCAGTTCTTC. Amino acid sequence: CASSLTRNEQFF. The rearrangement joins TRBV7-2 to TRBJ2-1; D is unresolved. CDR1 SGHTA and CDR2 FQGNSA come from the germline V gene. The CDR3 is made up of 12 amino acids. Between the trimmed V and J ends, which lost 3 bases and 7 bases, there was a span of 7 bases.